The 28 T cell receptor beta chains below were found in one sample sequenced in a study of response to subunit inactivated influenza vaccine. MiXCR, run by TCRdb on the RT-PCR reads, gives a single entry per CDR3 protein. The sample includes 650,000 to 800,000 distinct CDR3 sequences, 18% of them seen just once. Sequencing used PBMCs from blood, obtained around 5 days after vaccination. The receptors derive from a middle-aged man who received an inactivated influenza vaccine.

This clonotype was picked up many times. V usage is TRBV18 and J usage is TRBJ2-1; weak D call: TRBD2 (7 bases). The CDR3 has 16 amino acids. Per the germline V gene, CDR1 is KGHSH and CDR2 is LQKENI. The V end lost 0 bases, the J end lost 7 bases, and 16 bases lay between the germline ends. The CDR3 region is CASSPPGWEGTNEQFF. Written as DNA, the CDR3 is TGTGCCAGCTCACCACCCGGCTGGGAGGGGACAAATGAGCAGTTCTTC.

In this sample, this clonotype turned up a few times. This chain joins TRBV10-3 and TRBJ1-5; D ambiguous. The germline V and J ends were trimmed by 6 bases and 5 bases, with 8 bases remaining between them. The CDR3 loop spans 12 amino acids. Germline assignment: CDR1 ENHRY and CDR2 SYGVKD. The chain's CDR3 is CAISNLDQPQHF. In nucleotides, the CDR3 is TGTGCCATCAGCAACCTAGATCAGCCCCAGCATTTT.

This clonotype has only a few counts. The chain recombines TRBV7-2 with TRBJ2-2; D ambiguous. V lost 3 bases to trimming and J lost 11 bases, with 16 bases between them. CDR3 length equals 14 residues. The germline V gene encodes CDR1 SGHTA and CDR2 FQGNSA. This chain's CDR3 is CASSFREVRDELFF. The CDR3 nucleotides are TGTGCCAGCAGCTTCCGCGAAGTACGCGATGAGCTGTTTTTT.

The chain joins TRBV20-1 to TRBJ2-3; maybe TRBD1 (6 bases). Germline V gene lookup returns CDR1 DFQATT and CDR2 SNEGSKA (reference sequence). The CDR3 runs to 15 residues. The V and J ends lost 2 bases and 0 bases respectively, with 12 bases between them. In DNA, the CDR3 is TGCAGTGCTAGATCTGGGGGCCCCAGCACAGATACGCAGTATTTT. Translation gives CSARSGGPSTDTQYF.

This clonotype came up a few times. Here the CDR3 reads CSAPRQGRVNEQYF. CDR3 nucleotide sequence: TGCAGTGCCCCAAGACAGGGAAGGGTTAACGAGCAGTACTTC. This chain uses TRBV20-1 with TRBJ2-7, with 7 bases fitting TRBD1. Germline loops: CDR1 DFQATT, CDR2 SNEGSKA (reference sequence). Unmatched junction bases numbered 13, after V lost 6 bases and J lost 5 bases. CDR3 size: 14 residues.

The V gene is TRBV20-1, the J gene TRBJ2-1; 7 bases agree with TRBD2. Germline CDR1 and CDR2: DFQATT and SNEGSKA (reference sequence). This CDR3 region has 13 residues. The V segment lost 3 bases and the J segment 4 bases; nucleotides outside the gene matches: 3. CDR3 in DNA: TGCAGTGCTAGGGGGGGAGGGTACAATGAGCAGTTCTTC. Translated, it gives CSARGGGYNEQFF.

There are a few counts of this clonotype. V usage is TRBV5-1 and J usage is TRBJ2-6, with 12 bases aligning to TRBD1. The CDR3 runs to 18 residues. CDR1 is SGHRS, CDR2 YFSETQ, per germline. V was clipped by 3 bases and J by 0 bases; unmatched bases: 4. CDR3 protein: CASSSGQGAGSGANVLTF. For the CDR3, the DNA is TGCGCCAGCAGCTCGGGACAGGGGGCCGGCTCTGGGGCCAACGTCCTGACTTTC.

Only a few counts were recorded for this clonotype. The chain is built from TRBV12-3 or TRBV12-4 and TRBJ2-5; 8 positions agree with TRBD2. The CDR3 totals 13 residues. The V gene end was trimmed by 5 bases and the J gene end by 5 bases; junction bases not matched to a gene: 4. CDR3 DNA sequence: TGTGCCAGCAGTACTAGCGGAGTGGAGACCCAGTACTTC. It encodes CASSTSGVETQYF.

This clonotype was picked up a small number of times. The chain combines TRBV30 with TRBJ1-2; TRBD1 aligns across 10 bases. The CDR3 totals 14 residues. Germline assignment: CDR1 GTSNPN and CDR2 SVGIG (reference sequence). The J segment lost 4 bases and the V segment lost 3 bases, leaving 5 bases of the junction unmatched. DNA for the CDR3: TGTGCCTGGAGCCCCGGGACAGGGGCCTATGGCTACACCTTC. As protein: CAWSPGTGAYGYTF. The variable domain in full, completed from reference TRBV30 and TRBJ1-2, reads SQTIHQWPATLVQPVGSPLSLECTVEGTSNPNLYWYRQAAGRGLQLLFYSVGIGQISSEVPQNLSASRPQDRQFILSSKKLLLSDSGFYLCAWSPGTGAYGYTFGSGTRLTVV.

This clonotype was seen repeatedly, ten times or more. The chain links TRBV25-1 to TRBJ2-2; D is ambiguous. This CDR3 is 15 amino acids long. V lost 0 bases and J 4 bases, leaving 9 bases between the germline ends. Germline V gene lookup returns CDR1 MGHDK and CDR2 SYGVNS. The CDR3 region has the DNA TGTGCCAGCAGTGAATATGTGTGGGGCACCGGGGAGCTGTTTTTT. It translates to CASSEYVWGTGELFF.

There are a few counts of this clonotype. The V gene is TRBV6-1, the J gene TRBJ2-3; no firm D call. CDR1 and CDR2 (germline): MNHNS, SASEGT. Trimming left V 2 bases short and J 3 bases short, with 12 bases between. This CDR3 has 15 residues. CDR3 loop: CASSESVIQTDTQYF. CDR3 coding DNA: TGTGCCAGCAGTGAATCAGTCATTCAAACAGATACGCAGTATTTT.

The CDR3 reads CSARDLLSNQPQHF. CDR3 nucleotide sequence: TGCAGTGCTAGAGATTTGTTGAGCAATCAGCCCCAGCATTTT. The V gene is TRBV20-1, the J gene TRBJ1-5; D is unresolved. The germline V gene encodes CDR1 DFQATT and CDR2 SNEGSKA (reference sequence). This CDR3 comprises 14 residues. Trimming cost V 0 bases and J 1 base, with 7 bases left between them.

This clonotype has just a few counts. The genes are TRBV6-1 and TRBJ1-5; 9 bases agree with TRBD1. The CDR3 length is 14 residues. After removal of 6 bases from V and 5 bases from J, the junction contained 5 bases not matched to a gene. Germline values: CDR1 MNHNS, CDR2 SASEGT. In nucleotides, the CDR3 is TGTGCCAGCAGAAGGAGACAGGGGGATCAGCCCCAGCATTTT. Amino acids: CASRRRQGDQPQHF.

This clonotype was detected only a few times. The CDR3 loop reads CASRDTHGGTTYEQYF. The DNA of the CDR3 is TGTGCCAGCAGAGACACTCACGGGGGGACGACCTACGAGCAGTACTTC. The V gene is TRBV12-3 or TRBV12-4, the J gene TRBJ2-7, with TRBD2 matching 7 bases. J lost 2 bases, V lost 6 bases, and 13 bases had no gene match. The CDR3 loop spans 16 amino acids.

The chain joins TRBV20-1 to TRBJ2-7, with TRBD2 matching 10 bases. The CDR3 is made up of 14 amino acids. The trim removed 1 base at V and 3 bases at J, leaving 3 bases unmatched. Per the germline V gene, CDR1 is DFQATT and CDR2 is SNEGSKA (reference sequence). CDR3 sequence reads: CSARVAGGIYEQYF. The CDR3 DNA reads TGCAGTGCTAGAGTAGCGGGAGGTATCTACGAGCAGTACTTC.

The CDR3 loop reads CAWSGDNTDTQYF. The DNA of the CDR3 is TGTGCCTGGAGTGGGGACAACACAGATACGCAGTATTTT. The rearrangement joins TRBV30 to TRBJ2-3; possible D gene TRBD1, 6 bases. CDR1 and CDR2 (germline): GTSNPN, SVGIG (reference sequence). The CDR3 runs 13 residues. V was pared by 1 base and J by 2 bases, with 7 bases between.

This clonotype occurred many times. The chain combines TRBV6-5 with TRBJ2-1, with D perhaps matching TRBD1 (6 bases). Germline values: CDR1 MNHEY, CDR2 SVGAGI. Trimming took 7 bases from V and 7 from J, leaving 11 bases between them. This CDR3 has 12 amino acids. CDR3 sequence (DNA): TGTGCCAGCACAGACAGGAGAAATGAGCAGTTCTTC. Translated, it gives CASTDRRNEQFF.

The chain joins TRBV3-1 to TRBJ2-5; the match to TRBD1 covers 8 bases. The CDR3 is made up of 14 amino acids. Trimming removed 5 bases from V and 9 bases from J; junction bases left unmatched: 11. Germline V gives CDR1 LGHDT, CDR2 YNNKEL (reference sequence). The CDR3 protein is CASSNPGQEVSQYF. As DNA, the CDR3 is TGTGCCAGCAGCAACCCGGGACAGGAGGTTTCCCAGTACTTC.

This clonotype was counted only a few times. The chain employs TRBV6-2 or TRBV6-3 and TRBJ2-5; D gene unclear. Per the germline V gene, CDR1 is MNHEY and CDR2 is SVGEGT. V was shortened by 7 bases and J by 5 bases, with 8 bases between the two germline ends. The CDR3 consists of 11 residues. In DNA form, the CDR3 reads TGTGCCAGCATGATGGGTGAGACCCAGTACTTC. It codes for CASMMGETQYF.

This clonotype has just a few counts. The chain couples TRBV20-1 to TRBJ2-5, with 7 bases that match TRBD1. The germline V gene encodes CDR1 DFQATT and CDR2 SNEGSKA (reference sequence). CDR3 length: 13 amino acids. The V segment lost 3 bases and the J segment 4 bases; nucleotides outside the gene matches: 5. The CDR3 reads CSASRGRAETQYF. Written as DNA, the CDR3 is TGCAGTGCTAGTAGGGGGCGTGCAGAGACCCAGTACTTC.

The table lists this clonotype with a few counts. The rearrangement links TRBV6-2 or TRBV6-3 to TRBJ2-1; 8 bases fit TRBD2. CDR3 length equals 15 residues. CDR1 and CDR2 (germline): MNHEY, SVGEGT. The ends lost 5 bases at V and 4 bases at J; junction bases unmatched: 7. The CDR3 sequence is CASSRSSGVYNEQFF. In DNA, the CDR3 is TGTGCCAGCAGTAGGAGTAGCGGGGTTTACAATGAGCAGTTCTTC.

This clonotype came up many times. The J gene is TRBJ2-3, the V gene TRBV10-3; tentatively, D is TRBD2 (6 bases). V lost 4 bases to trimming and J lost 3 bases, with 11 bases between them. The CDR3 totals 14 residues. Germline lookup yields CDR1 ENHRY and CDR2 SYGVKD. DNA of the CDR3: TGTGCCATCAGTGTAGGAGGGACGACAGATACGCAGTATTTT. It codes for CAISVGGTTDTQYF.

The V gene is TRBV6-5, the J gene TRBJ2-7; D is possibly TRBD1 (6 bases). CDR3 length: 12 residues. Trimming shortened V by 6 bases and J by 5 bases, and 11 bases separated the two germline ends. Germline V gives CDR1 MNHEY, CDR2 SVGAGI. CDR3 nucleotides: TGTGCCAGCAGACAGGGATTCCACGAGCAGTACTTC. Translated: CASRQGFHEQYF.

The chain recombines TRBV12-3 or TRBV12-4 with TRBJ2-5; 11 bases match TRBD1. V dropped 10 bases and J dropped 5; count of bases not matched to a gene: 9. The CDR3 is 14 residues long. CDR3 sequence (DNA): TGTGCCACCAGAGGACAGGGGGCCGGTGAGACCCAGTACTTC. Its protein is CATRGQGAGETQYF.

The CDR3 loop is CSARTTGGSQETQYF. The CDR3 region has the DNA TGCAGTGCTCGAACTACAGGGGGGTCACAAGAGACCCAGTACTTC. The chain has TRBV20-1 and TRBJ2-5; 8 bases map to TRBD1. Germline CDR1 and CDR2: DFQATT and SNEGSKA (reference sequence). Trimming removed 5 bases from V and 2 bases from J; junction bases left unmatched: 10. There are 15 residues in the CDR3.

This clonotype was counted many times. The gene calls are TRBV7-8 and TRBJ2-5; tentatively, D is TRBD1 (5 bases). V was cut by 2 bases and J by 3 bases, with 16 bases left in between. Germline V lookup: CDR1 SGHVS, CDR2 FQNEAQ. The CDR3 loop spans 16 amino acids. For the CDR3, the DNA is TGTGCCAGCAGCTTACCCTCCCAAGGGGCGAAAGAGACCCAGTACTTC. Amino acid sequence: CASSLPSQGAKETQYF.

The gene calls are TRBV7-2 and TRBJ2-5; tentative D call: TRBD2 (6 bases). CDR1 and CDR2 (germline): SGHTA, FQGNSA. Between the trimmed V and J ends, which lost 2 bases and 5 bases, there was a span of 15 bases. This CDR3 region has 15 residues. Here the CDR3 reads CASSLQRGIGETQYF. For the CDR3, the DNA is TGTGCCAGCAGCTTACAGCGCGGGATCGGGGAGACCCAGTACTTC.

V gene TRBV6-5 combines with J gene TRBJ2-3; D is uncertain. Trimming shortened V by 0 bases and J by 1 base, and 8 bases separated the two germline ends. This CDR3 region has 15 residues. Germline assignment: CDR1 MNHEY and CDR2 SVGAGI. DNA of the CDR3: TGTGCCAGCAGTTACTCAGGGTTGGGCACAGATACGCAGTATTTT. This translates into CASSYSGLGTDTQYF.